This TCR beta chain was identified in a study of cytomegalovirus exposure and HLA in healthy donors. Study observations and caveats: Rare TCR sequences predominated, though certain public TCRs were found in many donors. There were a few CMV-associated chains whose specificity for CMV antigens was confirmed in vitro. The authors listed around 150 TCR beta chains as cytomegalovirus-associated.

Regarding this clone: Its specificity is not known.

V lost 2 bases and J lost 0; bases outside the gene matches: 8. CDR1 is KGHSH and CDR2 is LQKENI in the germline V gene. The CDR3 spans 17 residues. TCRdb keeps only in-frame clones here, not all; method: immunoSEQ multiplex PCR. The sample contains about 82,000 clones, 85% to 95% of which appear only once. The source material was PBMCs. This rearrangement joins TRBV18 to TRBJ1-1; 8 bases align to TRBD1. This TCR came from a man younger than 30 in good health and CMV-seronegative. The CDR3 nucleotides read TGTGCCAGCTCACCAGCCTTCGGGACAGGTATGAACACTGAAGCTTTCTTT. This gives the protein CASSPAFGTGMNTEAFF.